The clone carrying this T cell receptor (beta chain) has only a few counts. What it binds is unknown. The data derive from a study of cytomegalovirus exposure and HLA in healthy donors. Background on the study: Genetic ancestry analysis placed approximately 79% of the 300 to 500 donors that were genotyped in the Caucasian-associated cluster.

Unrecorded immune exposure was likely among donors, who were nominally healthy when sampled. Broader study findings: In an earlier analysis, productive rearrangement rates for most beta V segments clustered near 87% or 30%. It has been reported that TCR beta sequences accurately predicted the HLA-A and HLA-B alleles of most subjects.

The PCR had 60 Vbeta and 13 Jbeta primers. TCRdb's copy holds only in-frame clones and misses some; the assay was immunoSEQ multiplex PCR. The table includes tens of thousands of clones, approximately 71% detected once. CDR1 and CDR2 (germline): SGDLS, YYNGEE. The CDR3 has 16 amino acids. The V segment lost 3 bases and the J segment 2 bases; nucleotides outside the gene matches: 4. The sequencing input was PBMCs. The receptor was isolated from a man aged 45-65 years in good health and CMV-seropositive. The chain couples TRBV9 to TRBJ2-5, with 13 bases fitting TRBD2. The CDR3 nucleotides are TGTGCCAGCAGCGCCGGGACTAGCGGGGTACAAGAGACCCAGTACTTC. It codes for CASSAGTSGVQETQYF.